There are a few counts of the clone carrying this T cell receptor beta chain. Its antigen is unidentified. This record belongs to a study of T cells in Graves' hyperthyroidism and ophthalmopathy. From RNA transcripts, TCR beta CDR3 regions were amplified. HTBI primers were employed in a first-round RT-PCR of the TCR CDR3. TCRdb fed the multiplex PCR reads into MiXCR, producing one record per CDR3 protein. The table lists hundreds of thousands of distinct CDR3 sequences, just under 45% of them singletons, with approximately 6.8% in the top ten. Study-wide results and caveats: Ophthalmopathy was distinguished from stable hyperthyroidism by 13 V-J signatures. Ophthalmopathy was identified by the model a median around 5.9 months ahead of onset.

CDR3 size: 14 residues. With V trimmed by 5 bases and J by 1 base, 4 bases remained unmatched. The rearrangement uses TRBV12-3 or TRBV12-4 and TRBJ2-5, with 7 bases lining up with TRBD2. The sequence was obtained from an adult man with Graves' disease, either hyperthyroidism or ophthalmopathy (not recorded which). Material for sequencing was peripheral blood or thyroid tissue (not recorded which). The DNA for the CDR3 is TGTGCCAGCAGTCCGACTAGCCCCCAAGAGACCCAGTACTTC. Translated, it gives CASSPTSPQETQYF.